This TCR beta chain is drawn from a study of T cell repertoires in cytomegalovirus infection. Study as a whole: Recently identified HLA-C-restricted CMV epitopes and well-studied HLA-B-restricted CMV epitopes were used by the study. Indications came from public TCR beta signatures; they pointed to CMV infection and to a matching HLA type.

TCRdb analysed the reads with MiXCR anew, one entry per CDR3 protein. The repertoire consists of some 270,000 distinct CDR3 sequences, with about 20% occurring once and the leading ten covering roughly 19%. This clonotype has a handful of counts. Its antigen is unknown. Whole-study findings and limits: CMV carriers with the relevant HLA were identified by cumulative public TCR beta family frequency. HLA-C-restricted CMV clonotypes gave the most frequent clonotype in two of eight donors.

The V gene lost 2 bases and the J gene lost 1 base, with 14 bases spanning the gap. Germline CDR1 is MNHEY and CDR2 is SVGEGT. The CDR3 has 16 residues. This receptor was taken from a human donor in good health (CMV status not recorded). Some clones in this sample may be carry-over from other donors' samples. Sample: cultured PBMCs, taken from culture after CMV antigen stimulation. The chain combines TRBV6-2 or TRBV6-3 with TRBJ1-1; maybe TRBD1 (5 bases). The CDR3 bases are TGTGCCAGCAGTTACGGTTTAGGGGAATGGAACACTGAAGCTTTCTTT. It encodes CASSYGLGEWNTEAFF.